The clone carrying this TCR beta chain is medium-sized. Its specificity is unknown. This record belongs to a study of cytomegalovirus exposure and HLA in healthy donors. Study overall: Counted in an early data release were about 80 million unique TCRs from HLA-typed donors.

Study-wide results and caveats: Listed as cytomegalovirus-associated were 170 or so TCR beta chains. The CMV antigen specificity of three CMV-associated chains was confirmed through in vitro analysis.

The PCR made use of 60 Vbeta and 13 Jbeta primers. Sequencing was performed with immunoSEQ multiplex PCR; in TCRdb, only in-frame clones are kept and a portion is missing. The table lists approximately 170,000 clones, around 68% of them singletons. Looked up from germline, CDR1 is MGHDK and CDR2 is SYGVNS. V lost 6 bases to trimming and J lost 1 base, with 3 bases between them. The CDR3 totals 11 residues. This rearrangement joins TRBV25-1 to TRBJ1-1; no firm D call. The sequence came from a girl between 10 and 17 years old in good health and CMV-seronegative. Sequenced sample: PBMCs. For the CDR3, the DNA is TGTGCCAGCAGGAGGAACACTGAAGCTTTCTTT. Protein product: CASRRNTEAFF.